In its sample, the clone carrying this TCR beta chain was seen many times. The antigen is not known. This sample is drawn from a study of neurological immune-mediated disorders. The study built unsorted libraries from 2 million PBMCs kept at -80 C. The making of cDNA relied on 5'RACE with 10-nucleotide random UMIs. A single run covered 15-18 subjects with over 170 million TCR-beta sequences. TCRdb recomputed calls from the 5' RACE reads with MiXCR, one row per CDR3 protein. The sample yields some 48,000 distinct CDR3 sequences, 10% seen once. Germline V gives CDR1 DFQATT, CDR2 SNEGSKA (reference sequence). V dropped 6 bases and J dropped 7 bases, with 16 bases sitting between them. This CDR3 comprises 12 residues. General study results and limits: Multiple sclerosis, the disease with the least TCR clonal expansion, fell below healthy controls, whereas HTLV-1-associated myelopathy showed the most.

The chain has TRBV20-1 and TRBJ2-7; no clear D. The sequenced sample consisted of PBMCs. The TCR sequence derives from a woman in her 40s with HTLV-1-associated myelopathy (HAM/TSP). CDR3 protein: CSAPGIDGEQYF. CDR3 coding DNA: TGCAGTGCCCCTGGGATTGATGGGGAGCAGTACTTC.